This entry lists 32 T cell receptor beta chains sequenced from one sample in a study of CD8+CD57+ T cells in acquired aplastic anemia. Researchers used genomic DNA as the template to profile TCR beta VDJ and CDR3. TCRdb re-called the reads with MiXCR, one entry per CDR3 protein. Of 55,000 to 80,000 distinct CDR3 sequences listed, roughly 50% are singletons. The sequenced material came from sorted CD4+, CD8+, or CD8+CD57+ T cells (not recorded which) from PBMCs. These receptors were taken from a human donor in good health, serving as a control.

There are many counts of this clonotype. For the CDR3, the DNA is TGTGCCAGCAGCCTTTCTACAGGGGTCAACGAGCAGTACTTC. Translation gives CASSLSTGVNEQYF. J is TRBJ2-7 and V is TRBV9; TRBD1 aligns across 7 bases. The CDR3 spans 14 residues. The V and J ends lost 4 bases and 5 bases, in that order; junction bases with no gene match: 9. Germline V gene data show CDR1 as SGDLS and CDR2 as YYNGEE.

The sample holds many counts of this clonotype. This chain connects TRBV20-1 to TRBJ1-5; 10 bases are shared with TRBD1. This CDR3 is built from 16 residues. Germline-derived CDR1 and CDR2 are DFQATT and SNEGSKA (reference sequence). J lost 4 bases, V lost 0 bases, and 6 bases had no gene match. The CDR3 DNA sequence: TGCAGTGCTAGAGAGACCGGGACAGGGGTAAATCAGCCCCAGCATTTT. It is translated as CSARETGTGVNQPQHF.

This clonotype has a handful of counts. The chain has TRBV25-1 and TRBJ2-1, with 9 nucleotides matching TRBD1. This CDR3 is 14 amino acids long. With 5 bases clipped from V and 7 bases from J, the junction kept 6 bases outside the gene matches. CDR1 is MGHDK, CDR2 SYGVNS, per germline. The CDR3 DNA reads as TGTGCCAGCAGTACCGGGACAGGGTGGAATGAGCAGTTCTTC. Translation: CASSTGTGWNEQFF.

This clonotype was observed a handful of times. A much bigger clone sits one base away, suggesting this may be a read error. This chain connects TRBV4-2 to TRBJ2-3, with D perhaps given as TRBD1 or TRBD2 (5 bases each). The CDR3 loop spans 19 amino acids. Trimming removed 4 bases at V and 8 bases at J, with 31 bases between. From germline, CDR1 is LGHNA and CDR2 YNFKEQ. CDR3 in DNA: TGTGCCAGCAGCCGATATTATCCCGGGGAAGTAGGGGACGTAGGTACGCAGTATTTT. Amino acids: CASSRYYPGEVGDVGTQYF.

CDR3 sequence (DNA): TGTGCCAGCAGGGGGGGGCAGGTAAACACTGAAGCTTTCTTT. The encoded protein is CASRGGQVNTEAFF. This chain uses TRBV2 with TRBJ1-1, with D maybe TRBD1 (6 bases). There are 14 residues in the CDR3. V was cut by 6 bases and J by 2 bases, with 13 bases left in between. The V gene's germline CDR1 is SNHLY and CDR2 FYNNEI.

CDR3 in amino acids: CASSQQGGYEQYF. The DNA for the CDR3 is TGTGCCAGTAGTCAACAGGGCGGCTACGAGCAGTACTTC. The V gene is TRBV19, the J gene TRBJ2-7; a weak D match, TRBD1 (6 bases). V dropped 5 bases and J dropped 3 bases, with 11 bases sitting between them. Looked up from germline, CDR1 is LNHDA and CDR2 is SQIVND (reference sequence). The CDR3 contains 13 residues.

The V and J genes are TRBV7-8 and TRBJ1-5; no definite D call. There are 12 residues in the CDR3. Between the trimmed V and J ends, which lost 6 bases and 3 bases, there was a span of 6 bases. Per germline, CDR1 SGHVS and CDR2 FQNEAQ. The CDR3 loop is CASSGFNQPQHF. The CDR3 DNA sequence: TGTGCCAGCAGTGGGTTCAATCAGCCCCAGCATTTT.

The chain links TRBV10-3 to TRBJ2-7, with D perhaps TRBD1 (6 bases). Trimming removed 2 bases at V and 2 bases at J, with 13 bases between. The CDR3 is 15 residues long. The germline V gene has CDR1 ENHRY and CDR2 SYGVKD. The CDR3 sequence is CAISEVGTQTYEQYF. The CDR3 DNA reads TGTGCCATCAGTGAGGTGGGGACACAAACCTACGAGCAGTACTTC.

The rearrangement links TRBV7-9 to TRBJ1-6; 8 bases are shared with TRBD1. Trimming at V came to 5 bases and at J to 9 bases, leaving 3 bases not matched to a gene. The CDR3 spans 13 residues. Germline V lookup: CDR1 SEHNR, CDR2 FQNEAQ (reference sequence). The CDR3 loop is CASSAGGRSPLHF. For the CDR3, the DNA is TGTGCCAGCAGCGCAGGGGGCCGTTCACCCCTCCACTTT. Based on the CDR3 plus reference TRBV7-9 and TRBJ1-6, the full variable domain is DTGVSQNPRHKITKRGQNVTFRCDPISEHNRLYWYRQTLGQGPEFLTYFQNEAQLEKSRLLSDRFSAERPKGSFSTLEIQRTEQGDSAMYLCASSAGGRSPLHFGNGTRLTVT.

The chain is built from TRBV9 and TRBJ2-5; 7 bases fit TRBD2. V was clipped by 4 bases and J by 6 bases; unmatched bases: 6. CDR1 SGDLS and CDR2 YYNGEE come from the germline V gene. This CDR3 is 13 amino acids long. The CDR3 DNA reads as TGTGCCAGCAGCCCCGGGGGGAGCAAGACCCAGTACTTC. Residues: CASSPGGSKTQYF.

This clonotype was seen ten or more times. The chain couples TRBV6-5 to TRBJ2-1; D is undetermined. Per the germline V gene, CDR1 is MNHEY and CDR2 is SVGAGI. This CDR3 is 13 amino acids long. Deletions cut 4 bases from V and 4 bases from J, with 8 bases between. Written as DNA, the CDR3 is TGTGCCAGCAGTTGGACGGAGTACAATGAGCAGTTCTTC. It is translated as CASSWTEYNEQFF.

Many counts were recorded for this clonotype. This chain joins TRBV19 and TRBJ2-7; 10 bases agree with TRBD2. Germline V gene data show CDR1 as LNHDA and CDR2 as SQIVND (reference sequence). The CDR3 has 15 residues. The trim removed 4 bases at V and 3 bases at J, leaving 6 bases unmatched. CDR3 amino acids: CASSTGTSAIYEQYF. Here the CDR3 DNA reads TGTGCCAGTAGTACTGGGACTAGCGCGATCTACGAGCAGTACTTC.

In its sample, this clonotype was seen once. V gene TRBV19 combines with J gene TRBJ2-3; 8 positions agree with TRBD1. Losses at the gene ends were 4 bases for V and 1 base for J; bases not matched to a gene: 1. CDR3 length: 14 residues. CDR1 is LNHDA and CDR2 is SQIVND in the germline V gene (reference sequence). CDR3 nucleotide sequence: TGTGCCAGTAGTAGGGGACAGGGCACAGATACGCAGTATTTT. This sequence encodes CASSRGQGTDTQYF.

This clonotype was observed many times. The chain combines TRBV27 with TRBJ1-1, with 11 bases identical to TRBD1. V was pared by 5 bases and J by 6 bases, with 5 bases of the junction left unmatched. In germline, CDR1 is MNHEY, CDR2 SMNVEV (reference sequence). The CDR3 loop spans 14 amino acids. The CDR3 DNA reads as TGTGCCAGCAGTCCGCCGGGACAGGGGGCTGAAGCTTTCTTT. This codes for CASSPPGQGAEAFF.

Here the CDR3 DNA reads TGCAGTGCTTCCAGGGGGAACTCCTACAATGAGCAGTTCTTC. This gives the protein CSASRGNSYNEQFF. The V gene is TRBV20-1, the J gene TRBJ2-1; TRBD1 aligns across 7 bases. Germline CDR1 DFQATT, CDR2 SNEGSKA (reference sequence). V gave up 5 bases and J gave up 0 bases; unmatched junction bases: 4. The CDR3 runs to 14 residues.

The chain carries TRBV7-9 and TRBJ2-3; 8 bases align to TRBD2. Germline values: CDR1 SEHNR, CDR2 FQNEAQ (reference sequence). V lost 11 bases and J lost 5; bases outside the gene matches: 12. This CDR3 region has 14 residues. CDR3 sequence: CAGTRGGDGDTQYF. CDR3 DNA sequence: TGTGCCGGGACTAGAGGAGGAGACGGAGATACGCAGTATTTT.

V is TRBV24-1 and J is TRBJ2-7; TRBD1 agrees at 12 bases. CDR3 length: 16 residues. V was pared by 4 bases and J by 5 bases, with 8 bases of the junction left unmatched. CDR1 is KGHDR, CDR2 SFDVKD, per germline. CDR3 in amino acids: CATSDPGTGGTNEQYF. In nucleotides, the CDR3 is TGTGCCACCAGTGACCCCGGGACAGGGGGCACCAACGAGCAGTACTTC.

This clonotype has ten or more counts. The chain couples TRBV5-8 to TRBJ2-5; the match to TRBD1 covers 7 bases. The CDR3 is 14 amino acids. Germline CDR1 and CDR2: SGHTS and YDEGEE. V lost 2 bases to trimming and J lost 3 bases; unmatched junction nucleotides: 4. The CDR3 DNA reads TGTGCCAGCAGCTTATTCGGGACAGAAGAGACCCAGTACTTC. This gives the protein CASSLFGTEETQYF.

This clonotype was counted between two and nine times. The J gene is TRBJ1-1, the V gene TRBV20-1; D might be TRBD1 (5 bases). V was clipped by 5 bases and J by 6 bases, with 34 bases between them. This CDR3 is built from 19 residues. CDR1 is DFQATT, CDR2 SNEGSKA, per germline (reference sequence). CDR3 sequence: CSAPALRGELFQGLAEAFF. The CDR3 coding sequence is TGCAGTGCTCCGGCGCTCCGGGGGGAACTATTCCAAGGGTTGGCTGAAGCTTTCTTT.

About this clonotype itself: Just one base apart from a much larger clone, this may be a read error. The chain couples TRBV3-1 to TRBJ1-5, with unresolved D. Germline CDR1 is LGHDT and CDR2 is YNNKEL (reference sequence). The CDR3 contains 17 residues. The CDR3 sequence is CAGSQGIEGYSNQPQHF. In nucleotides, the CDR3 is TGTGCCGGCAGCCAAGGAATTGAGGGTTATAGCAATCAGCCCCAGCATTTT.

The chain combines TRBV29-1 with TRBJ2-6, with TRBD1 identical over 8 bases. The junction had 6 bases not matched to a gene; V was cut back by 6 bases and J by 2 bases. CDR1 is SQVTM and CDR2 is ANQGSEA in the germline V gene. The CDR3 runs 15 residues. The CDR3 DNA is TGCAGCGTAAACAGGGGGAACACTGGGGCCAACGTCCTGACTTTC. Encoded protein: CSVNRGNTGANVLTF.

This clonotype was picked up a small number of times. V is TRBV27 and J is TRBJ1-4; D unclear. This CDR3 spans 13 amino acids. Germline CDR1 reads MNHEY; CDR2 reads SMNVEV (reference sequence). V gave up 5 bases and J gave up 8 bases, with 12 bases separating them. The chain's CDR3 is CASSPPQREKLFF. The CDR3 DNA reads as TGTGCCAGCAGTCCTCCACAGAGGGAAAAACTGTTTTTT.

This clonotype was detected once. This CDR3 reads CASSPARDRGYTF. The CDR3 nucleotides are TGTGCCAGCAGCCCCGCCAGGGATCGTGGCTACACCTTC. The chain employs TRBV7-3 and TRBJ1-2; D might be TRBD1 (5 bases). CDR3 length: 13 residues. V was trimmed by 5 bases and J by 7 bases, leaving 14 bases between them. Germline V lookup: CDR1 SGHTA, CDR2 FQGTGA.

In its sample, this clonotype was seen a few times. A much larger clone lies one base from this, so it may be a read error. The chain uses TRBV6-4 and TRBJ2-1, with TRBD2 identical over 10 bases. The length of the CDR3 is 16 residues. The germline CDR1 and CDR2 sequences are MRHNA and SNTAGT. The CDR3 coding sequence is TGTGCCAGCGGTGACTCAGCGGGGGGGCTTTCTGATGAGCAGTTCTTC. It yields the protein CASGDSAGGLSDEQFF.

This clonotype was observed at least ten times. V gene TRBV7-9 combines with J gene TRBJ1-3; D call uncertain. Germline CDR1 is SEHNR and CDR2 is FQNEAQ (reference sequence). V was trimmed by 0 bases and J by 7 bases, leaving 16 bases between them. This CDR3 region has 16 residues. CDR3 nucleotides: TGTGCCAGCAGCTTAGCCCGAGGCGCCGTCCCCAACACCATATATTTT. Its protein is CASSLARGAVPNTIYF.

This clonotype was seen ten or more times. The chain is built from TRBV3-1 and TRBJ1-1; D remains unclear. Between the trimmed V and J ends, which lost 2 bases and 6 bases, there was a span of 10 bases. This CDR3 is 13 amino acids long. CDR1 and CDR2 (germline): LGHDT, YNNKEL (reference sequence). The DNA of the CDR3 is TGTGCCAGCAGCCAACTGATGGGCTCTGAAGCTTTCTTT. This translates into CASSQLMGSEAFF.

As concerns this clonotype: A read error may explain this, as a much larger clone is one base away. The genes are TRBV5-1 and TRBJ2-1; D tentatively reads TRBD1 or TRBD2 (5 bases each). Germline CDR1 reads SGHRS; CDR2 reads YFSETQ. Trimming took off 4 bases at V and 5 bases at J, with 16 bases between the two ends. The CDR3 consists of 15 residues. The CDR3 DNA sequence: TGCGCCAGCAGCCCGATCTCGGGGCCTAACAATGAGCAGTTCTTC. Translating gives CASSPISGPNNEQFF.

The V gene is TRBV4-1, the J gene TRBJ2-3, with TRBD2 matching 9 bases. This CDR3 contains 15 residues. V was clipped by 3 bases and J by 1 base; unmatched bases: 2. The germline V gene encodes CDR1 MGHRA and CDR2 YSYEKL. The CDR3 region is CASSQAGGGTDTQYF. The CDR3, as DNA: TGCGCCAGCAGCCAGGCGGGGGGGGGCACAGATACGCAGTATTTT.

The chain uses TRBV10-3 and TRBJ2-7, with 8 bases that match TRBD1. CDR1 is ENHRY and CDR2 is SYGVKD in the germline V gene. This CDR3 is built from 14 residues. Unmatched junction bases numbered 8, after V lost 10 bases and J lost 0 bases. The CDR3 sequence is CATARDRSSYEQYF. As DNA, the CDR3 is TGTGCCACCGCCAGGGACAGGTCCTCCTACGAGCAGTACTTC.

The genes are TRBV6-5 and TRBJ1-1; D possibly corresponds to TRBD1 (5 bases). CDR1 and CDR2 (germline): MNHEY, SVGAGI. This CDR3 is 13 amino acids long. V lost 2 bases to trimming and J lost 4 bases, with 8 bases between them. CDR3 loop: CASSYVGGTEAFF. The DNA for the CDR3 is TGTGCCAGCAGTTACGTCGGGGGCACTGAAGCTTTCTTT.

Relative to its sample, this clonotype is medium-sized. V gene TRBV2 combines with J gene TRBJ2-1; 11 positions agree with TRBD2. Germline V lookup: CDR1 SNHLY, CDR2 FYNNEI. Trimming cost V 6 bases and J 7 bases; bases outside gene matches: 5. The CDR3 is made up of 14 amino acids. CDR3 coding DNA: TGTGCCAGCAGACCTACTAGCGGGGGTAATGAGCAGTTCTTC. This translates into CASRPTSGGNEQFF.

By its share, this clonotype is medium-sized. The V and J genes are TRBV20-1 and TRBJ2-7; D might be TRBD1 (6 bases). The V end was cut by 5 bases, the J end by 0 bases, with 11 bases between. In germline, CDR1 is DFQATT, CDR2 SNEGSKA (reference sequence). This CDR3 spans 13 amino acids. CDR3 in amino acids: CSAGGQSSYEQYF. In DNA form, the CDR3 reads TGCAGTGCTGGTGGACAGAGCTCCTACGAGCAGTACTTC.